The rows below give T cell receptor beta chains drawn from one sample of a study of shared T cell receptors in the human thymus. The method was immunoSEQ multiplex PCR; TCRdb's version includes in-frame clones alone and lacks a portion of them. The sample gives 500,000 to 850,000 clones, about 87% of which show up once; just under 0.0095% is in the top ten. The same specimen was also included in a second study, on human thymus T cells.

The sequencing input was thymocytes. The receptors derive from a boy younger than two with a congenital heart defect. Both conserved end residues are part of each CDR3. The D gene is left open where the match is weak. The size entry is marked missing in some rows and otherwise reads once, few, many or a size class.

D: -; J: TRBJ2-2; size: -; V: TRBV2; CDR3: CASSEDTANTGELFF; DNA: TGTGCCAGCAGTGAGGACACCGCGAACACCGGGGAGCTGTTTTTT
D: -; J: TRBJ1-1; size: -; V: TRBV7-3; CDR3: CASSLSAGWTEAFF; DNA: TGTGCCAGCAGCTTAAGTGCGGGTTGGACTGAAGCTTTCTTT
D: -; J: TRBJ2-5; size: -; V: TRBV28; CDR3: CASTLRPGIRETQYF; DNA: TGTGCCAGCACCCTTAGGCCGGGGATTCGAGAGACCCAGTACTTC
D: -; J: TRBJ1-2; size: -; V: TRBV9; CDR3: CASSSRGYGYTF; DNA: TGTGCCAGCAGCTCCAGAGGCTATGGCTACACCTTC
D: TRBD1; J: TRBJ2-7; size: -; V: TRBV28; CDR3: CASSDAPHPRDRGRSEQYF; DNA: TGTGCCAGCAGTGACGCACCACACCCTCGGGACAGGGGGCGAAGTGAGCAGTACTTC
D: -; J: TRBJ1-1; size: -; V: TRBV4-2; CDR3: CASSPSPGGRGGVLMNTEAFF; DNA: TGTGCCAGCAGCCCCTCCCCCGGCGGGAGGGGAGGGGTACTCATGAACACTGAAGCTTTCTTT
D: -; J: TRBJ1-2; size: -; V: TRBV20-1; CDR3: CSARVSGGYTF; DNA: TGCAGTGCTAGAGTTTCGGGTGGCTACACCTTC
D: -; J: TRBJ1-4; size: -; V: TRBV9; CDR3: CASSRGGNEKLFF; DNA: TGTGCCAGCAGCCGGGGGGGGAATGAAAAACTGTTTTTT
D: TRBD1; J: TRBJ2-1; size: -; V: TRBV5-6; CDR3: CASTRQGSYNEQFF; DNA: TGTGCCAGCACCCGACAGGGATCCTACAATGAGCAGTTCTTC
D: -; J: TRBJ2-7; size: once; V: TRBV28; CDR3: CASSLFIGQGYGEQYF; DNA: TGTGCCAGCAGTTTATTCATCGGGCAGGGGTATGGCGAGCAGTACTTC
D: -; J: TRBJ1-1; size: -; V: TRBV12-5; CDR3: CASGQDREAFF; DNA: TGTGCTAGTGGCCAGGACAGAGAAGCTTTCTTT
D: TRBD2; J: TRBJ2-5; size: -; V: TRBV27; CDR3: CASKTSGGLTQYF; DNA: TGTGCCAGCAAAACTAGCGGAGGCCTGACCCAGTACTTC
D: TRBD2; J: TRBJ2-7; size: -; V: TRBV4-1; CDR3: CASSLDASGYEQYF; DNA: TGCGCCAGCAGTTTGGATGCTAGCGGCTACGAGCAGTACTTC
D: TRBD1; J: TRBJ1-3; size: -; V: TRBV2; CDR3: CASSARDRDMGNTIYF; DNA: TGTGCCAGCAGTGCCCGGGACAGGGATATGGGAAACACCATATATTTT
D: -; J: TRBJ1-5; size: -; V: TRBV4-3; CDR3: CASSQEWSGGGNQPQHF; DNA: TGCGCCAGCAGCCAAGAATGGTCGGGGGGAGGCAATCAGCCCCAGCATTTT
D: TRBD2; J: TRBJ2-5; size: few; V: TRBV5-5; CDR3: CASRIAGQETQYF; DNA: TGTGCCAGCAGGATAGCGGGACAAGAGACCCAGTACTTC
D: TRBD2; J: TRBJ2-5; size: -; V: TRBV9; CDR3: CASSVLAGGTNQETQYF; DNA: TGTGCCAGCAGCGTTCTAGCGGGAGGAACTAACCAAGAGACCCAGTACTTC
D: TRBD1; J: TRBJ1-2; size: -; V: TRBV19; CDR3: CASSIRRQGAFDGYTF; DNA: TGTGCCAGTAGTATCCGTAGACAGGGGGCTTTTGATGGCTACACCTTC
D: TRBD1; J: TRBJ2-7; size: -; V: TRBV5-4; CDR3: CASSKEGQEKSGEQYF; DNA: TGTGCCAGCAGCAAGGAGGGACAGGAAAAGTCGGGTGAGCAGTACTTC
D: TRBD1; J: TRBJ2-7; size: few; V: TRBV5-8; CDR3: CASSLVPGQGAGHEQYF; DNA: TGTGCCAGCAGCTTAGTACCGGGACAGGGGGCGGGCCACGAGCAGTACTTC
D: -; J: TRBJ1-5; size: -; V: TRBV27; CDR3: CASSLGGRRDQPQHF; DNA: TGTGCCAGCAGTTTGGGGGGGCGCAGGGATCAGCCCCAGCATTTT
D: TRBD1; J: TRBJ1-2; size: -; V: TRBV28; CDR3: CASNNRGGYTF; DNA: TGTGCCAGCAACAACAGGGGTGGCTACACCTTC
D: -; J: TRBJ2-7; size: -; V: TRBV28; CDR3: CASSLALSSGEGVYEQYF; DNA: TGTGCCAGCAGTTTAGCCCTAAGTTCAGGGGAGGGGGTATACGAGCAGTACTTC
D: TRBD1; J: TRBJ1-4; size: -; V: TRBV4-1; CDR3: CASSRQGARLPVGEKLFF; DNA: TGCGCCAGCAGCCGCCAGGGGGCGCGGCTCCCTGTGGGTGAAAAACTGTTTTTT
D: -; J: TRBJ2-2; size: -; V: TRBV1; CDR3: CTSSQDGQATGELFF; DNA: TGCACCAGCAGCCAAGATGGGCAGGCCACCGGGGAGCTGTTTTTT
D: -; J: TRBJ1-2; size: -; V: TRBV6-6; CDR3: CASSERDTPNYGYTF; DNA: TGTGCCAGCAGCGAACGGGACACTCCTAACTATGGCTACACCTTC
D: -; J: TRBJ1-1; size: -; V: TRBV4-3; CDR3: CASSQAGAGLNTEAFF; DNA: TGCGCCAGCAGCCAAGCAGGGGCGGGTTTGAACACTGAAGCTTTCTTT
D: -; J: TRBJ2-7; size: few; V: TRBV2; CDR3: CASRSLRTGSYVRCYEQYF; DNA: TGTGCCAGCCGGTCCCTCCGAACAGGGAGCTATGTCCGTTGCTACGAGCAGTACTTC
D: TRBD1; J: TRBJ1-6; size: -; V: TRBV19; CDR3: CAITPGQHNSPLHF; DNA: TGTGCCATCACACCGGGACAGCATAATTCCCCCCTCCACTTT
D: TRBD1; J: TRBJ1-6; size: -; V: TRBV30; CDR3: CAWSVLGDSSPLHF; DNA: TGTGCCTGGAGTGTACTGGGGGACAGCTCACCCCTCCACTTT
D: TRBD1; J: TRBJ1-1; size: -; V: TRBV4-1; CDR3: CASSRATGTGSRNTEAFF; DNA: TGCGCCAGCAGCCGGGCCACCGGGACAGGGTCACGGAACACTGAAGCTTTCTTT
D: TRBD1; J: TRBJ2-7; size: -; V: TRBV28; CDR3: CASSLDRGYEQYF; DNA: TGTGCCAGCAGTTTAGACAGGGGATACGAGCAGTACTTC
D: TRBD1; J: TRBJ1-4; size: -; V: TRBV19; CDR3: CASTTQRQGREKLFF; DNA: TGTGCCAGTACCACCCAGAGACAGGGACGTGAAAAACTGTTTTTT
D: TRBD2; J: TRBJ2-7; size: -; V: TRBV14; CDR3: CASSQVGSGNTYEQYF; DNA: TGTGCCAGCAGCCAAGTTGGTAGCGGGAACACCTACGAGCAGTACTTC
D: TRBD1; J: TRBJ1-6; size: -; V: TRBV9; CDR3: CASSAPGQTNSPLHF; DNA: TGTGCCAGCAGCGCCCCGGGACAGACTAATTCACCCCTCCACTTT
D: -; J: TRBJ1-2; size: once; V: TRBV28; CDR3: CASSYLHREGYGYTF; DNA: TGTGCCAGCAGTTACCTCCACAGGGAAGGCTATGGCTACACCTTC
D: TRBD2; J: TRBJ2-5; size: -; V: TRBV29-1; CDR3: CSVGRLAGYETQYF; DNA: TGCAGCGTTGGCCGACTAGCGGGATATGAGACCCAGTACTTC
D: TRBD1; J: TRBJ2-7; size: -; V: TRBV29-1; CDR3: CSVDRDRGLSEQYF; DNA: TGCAGCGTAGACCGGGACAGGGGCCTTAGCGAGCAGTACTTC
D: TRBD1; J: TRBJ1-1; size: -; V: TRBV11-2; CDR3: CASSTNRGEANTEAFF; DNA: TGTGCCAGCAGCACCAACAGGGGGGAGGCGAACACTGAAGCTTTCTTT
D: -; J: TRBJ1-3; size: -; V: TRBV7-9; CDR3: CASSLGSRQGGNTIYF; DNA: TGTGCCAGCAGCTTAGGAAGTCGGCAGGGAGGAAACACCATATATTTT
D: -; J: TRBJ2-7; size: -; V: TRBV28; CDR3: CASSLYDRPWGEQYF; DNA: TGTGCCAGCAGTTTATACGACAGGCCGTGGGGCGAGCAGTACTTC
D: TRBD2; J: TRBJ2-1; size: -; V: TRBV5-4; CDR3: CASSLLREGSEQFF; DNA: TGTGCCAGCAGCTTGTTGCGGGAGGGCAGTGAGCAGTTCTTC
D: -; J: TRBJ2-5; size: -; V: TRBV6-5; CDR3: CASHPKTTKGAQYF; DNA: TGTGCCAGCCACCCTAAGACGACTAAGGGGGCCCAGTACTTC
D: -; J: TRBJ2-3; size: -; V: TRBV2; CDR3: CASSERNRVNTDTQYF; DNA: TGTGCCAGCAGTGAAAGGAACAGGGTCAACACAGATACGCAGTATTTT
D: -; J: TRBJ2-1; size: -; V: TRBV18; CDR3: CASSPSRRVDNEQFF; DNA: TGTGCCAGCTCACCATCCCGCAGGGTTGACAATGAGCAGTTCTTC
D: -; J: TRBJ1-1; size: few; V: TRBV28; CDR3: CASSLRITARRRNTEAFF; DNA: TGTGCCAGCAGTCTCCGGATCACGGCTCGTCGGAGAAACACTGAAGCTTTCTTT
D: -; J: TRBJ1-2; size: once; V: TRBV5-1; CDR3: CASSLEGARGYTF; DNA: TGCGCCAGCAGCTTGGAAGGGGCTCGGGGCTACACCTTC
D: TRBD1; J: TRBJ1-5; size: -; V: TRBV2; CDR3: CASSVGADRGGGQPQHF; DNA: TGTGCCAGCAGTGTTGGGGCCGACAGGGGGGGAGGGCAGCCCCAGCATTTT